These 8 T cell receptor beta chains were sequenced from one sample in a study of T cell repertoires in cytomegalovirus infection. These receptors are not linked to any known antigen. Using its own MiXCR run on the reads, TCRdb lists one record per CDR3 protein. Altogether fewer than 1,000,000 distinct CDR3 sequences are present, roughly 30% being singletons, with the ten largest covering over 10%. The sample here was cultured CD8+ T cells from PBMCs, taken from culture after CMV antigen stimulation. The source of these receptors is a human donor in good health (CMV status not recorded). Some clones in this sample may be carry-over from other donors' samples.

The chain uses TRBV7-6 and TRBJ1-2; D ambiguous. The germline V gene encodes CDR1 SGHVS and CDR2 FNYEAQ. This CDR3 has 14 amino acids. Trimming stripped 6 bases from V and 7 bases from J, with 18 bases between. Here the CDR3 reads CASSFPRVRGGYTF. The CDR3 coding sequence is TGTGCCAGCAGTTTCCCAAGGGTTCGGGGTGGCTACACCTTC.

The J gene is TRBJ2-2, the V gene TRBV4-2; D may correspond to TRBD1 or TRBD2 (5 bases each). V dropped 0 bases and J dropped 4 bases, with 15 bases sitting between them. The length of the CDR3 is 17 residues. Germline CDR1 LGHNA, CDR2 YNFKEQ. The CDR3 region is CASSQDRGGGITGELFF. CDR3 nucleotide sequence: TGTGCCAGCAGCCAAGATAGGGGCGGAGGAATCACCGGGGAGCTGTTTTTT.

This clonotype was counted only a few times. The chain carries TRBV2 and TRBJ2-1; D is unresolved. Germline-derived CDR1 and CDR2 are SNHLY and FYNNEI. V lost 0 bases and J lost 8, with 8 bases in between. The CDR3 covers 13 residues. CDR3: CASSEAFGDEQFF. CDR3 nucleotide sequence: TGTGCCAGCAGTGAAGCATTCGGCGATGAGCAGTTCTTC. The whole variable domain, filled in from reference TRBV2 and TRBJ2-1, reads EPEVTQTPSHQVTQMGQEVILRCVPISNHLYFYWYRQILGQKVEFLVSFYNNEISEKSEIFDDQFSVERPDGSNFTLKIRSTKLEDSAMYFCASSEAFGDEQFFGPGTRLTVL.

This clonotype has just a few counts. At one end, the junction sequence differs from germline, possibly due to a read error. The chain joins TRBV5-6 to TRBJ1-1, with 9 bases aligning to TRBD1. CDR1 is SGHDT and CDR2 is YYEEEE in the germline V gene. The CDR3 runs 14 residues. The CDR3 DNA sequence: TGTGCCAGCAGTTTGGGACAGGGCTACAGGGAAGCTTTCTTT. Translated: CASSLGQGYREAFF. The full variable domain, completed using reference TRBV5-6 and TRBJ1-1, is DAGVTQSPTHLIKTRGQQVTLRCSPKSGHDTVSWYQQALGQGPQFIFQYYEEEERQRGNFPDRFSGHQFPNYSSELNVNALLLGDSALYLCASSLGQGYREAFFGQGTRLTVV.

The chain carries TRBV12-3 or TRBV12-4 and TRBJ1-5; D might be TRBD1 (5 bases). The V and J ends lost 4 bases and 7 bases respectively, with 14 bases between them. The CDR3 loop spans 14 amino acids. CDR3 residues: CASSYAGFGQPQHF. The CDR3 DNA reads TGTGCCAGCAGTTATGCAGGGTTTGGCCAGCCCCAGCATTTT.

This sequence joins TRBV20-1 and TRBJ1-2; D might be TRBD1 (5 bases). Germline loops: CDR1 DFQATT, CDR2 SNEGSKA (reference sequence). The V end was cut by 5 bases, the J end by 1 base, with 11 bases between. The CDR3 spans 13 residues. CDR3 DNA: TGCAGTGCTCGGGACTTGAATAACTATGGCTACACCTTC. Amino acids: CSARDLNNYGYTF.

The V gene is TRBV28, the J gene TRBJ2-7, with D uncertain. This CDR3 comprises 14 residues. Germline V gene sequence: CDR1 MDHEN, CDR2 SYDVKM. The germline V and J ends were trimmed by 8 bases and 3 bases, with 17 bases remaining between them. The CDR3 coding sequence is TGTGCCAGCTCTATGGTACCGGGCTACTACGAGCAGTACGTC. It specifies CASSMVPGYYEQYV.

This chain uses TRBV5-5 with TRBJ1-1; D gene unclear. This CDR3 comprises 13 residues. V was trimmed by 1 base and J by 6 bases, leaving 10 bases between them. Germline CDR1 SGHKS, CDR2 YYEKEE (reference sequence). DNA for the CDR3: TGTGCCAGCAGCTTGATTGACGCCGCTGAAGCTTTCTTT. It translates to CASSLIDAAEAFF.